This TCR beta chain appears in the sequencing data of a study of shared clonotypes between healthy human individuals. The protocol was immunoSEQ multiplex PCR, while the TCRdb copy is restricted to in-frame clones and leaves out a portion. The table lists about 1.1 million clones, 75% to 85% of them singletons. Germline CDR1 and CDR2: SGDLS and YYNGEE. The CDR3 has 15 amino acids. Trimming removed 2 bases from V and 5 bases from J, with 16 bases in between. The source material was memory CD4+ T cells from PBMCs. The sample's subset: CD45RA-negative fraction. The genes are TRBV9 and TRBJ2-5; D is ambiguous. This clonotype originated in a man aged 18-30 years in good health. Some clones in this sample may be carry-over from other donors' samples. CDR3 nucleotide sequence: TGTGCCAGCAGCGTTGGACCGATAGGAAGGGAGACCCAGTACTTC. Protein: CASSVGPIGRETQYF. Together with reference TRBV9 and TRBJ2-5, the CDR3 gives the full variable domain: DSGVTQTPKHLITATGQRVTLRCSPRSGDLSVYWYQQSLDQGLQFLIQYYNGEERAKGNILERFSAQQFPDLHSELNLSSLELGDSALYFCASSVGPIGRETQYFGPGTRLLVL.